This T cell receptor beta chain was obtained from a study of Ad26.COV2.S vaccination and SARS-CoV-2 variants. The wider study: A participant enrolled in the COV1001 Ad26.COV2.S trial arm provided the sample.

TCRdb's table, derived via immunoSEQ multiplex PCR, lists solely in-frame clones and lacks some. The sample has about 350,000 clones, 88% seen once. This clone was recorded only once. The sample's treatment: around 19 received Ad26.COV2.S at low or high dose, single or two shots; 5 received placebo; per-sample allocation not given. The investigators took samples on day 63 after the first vaccine or placebo injection. An Ad26 vector was used to express Wuhan-strain SARS-CoV-2 spike as the vaccine. Deletions cut 6 bases from V and 3 bases from J, with 12 bases between. There are 14 residues in the CDR3. Germline V gene lookup returns CDR1 MNHEY and CDR2 SVGAGI.

The chain carries TRBV6-5 and TRBJ1-5; D may be TRBD1 (5 bases). This specimen was peripheral blood, taken in a trial of Ad26.COV2.S vaccine versus placebo. The TCR comes from a person between 18 and 59 years old who received the Ad26.COV2.S COVID-19 vaccine or a placebo. The CDR3 coding sequence is TGTGCCAGCAGCTCGGGACTACTCAATCAGCCCCAGCATTTT. This encodes CASSSGLLNQPQHF.